This TCR beta chain is drawn from a study of shared clonotypes between healthy human individuals. V lost 2 bases and J 8 bases, leaving 9 bases between the germline ends. Germline V gives CDR1 MDHEN, CDR2 SYDVKM. This CDR3 is 12 amino acids long. Replicate sorted-subset PCRs were loaded with 150 to 200 ng DNA, 30,000 to 35,000 T cell genomes. Authors' analysis steps: Filtering was not the same, since immunoSEQ gave junction-only sequences without quality scores. The assay was immunoSEQ multiplex PCR, and TCRdb's table has in-frame clones only and misses some. V, J and clone size were drawn from that table, and D and trimming were deduced from the DNA. The sample contains about 960,000 clones, around 80% of which appear only once. Study observations and caveats: As a rule, naive subsets had a larger estimated richness than memory subsets.

Worth noting for this clone: Its antigen is not known.

V gene TRBV28 combines with J gene TRBJ1-2, with D possibly TRBD1 on 5 matching bases. This TCR was sampled from a man between 18 and 29 years old in good health. The sequenced sample consisted of memory CD4+ T cells sorted from blood. Subset indicated: CD45RA-negative fraction. CDR3 in DNA: TGTGCCAGCAGTTTAGGGGGTTGGGGCTACACCTTC. Its translation is CASSLGGWGYTF.